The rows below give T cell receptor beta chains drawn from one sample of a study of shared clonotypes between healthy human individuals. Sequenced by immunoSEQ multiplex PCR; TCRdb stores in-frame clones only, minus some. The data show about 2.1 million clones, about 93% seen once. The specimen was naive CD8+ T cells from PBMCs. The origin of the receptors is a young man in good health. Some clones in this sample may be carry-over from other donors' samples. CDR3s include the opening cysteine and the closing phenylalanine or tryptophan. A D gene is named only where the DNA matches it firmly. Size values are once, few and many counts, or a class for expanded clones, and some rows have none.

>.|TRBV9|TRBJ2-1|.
CASSVDGRSYNEQFF
TGTGCCAGCAGCGTAGACGGGAGATCCTACAATGAGCAGTTCTTC
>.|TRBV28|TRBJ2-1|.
CASSFEVGGGRSNEQFF
TGTGCCAGCAGTTTCGAAGTCGGGGGAGGCAGGAGCAATGAGCAGTTCTTC
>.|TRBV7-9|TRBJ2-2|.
CASSFGPSEGADTGELFF
TGTGCCAGCAGCTTTGGACCCTCGGAGGGGGCGGACACCGGGGAGCTGTTTTTT
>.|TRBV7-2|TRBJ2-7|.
CASTNRSSYEQYF
TGTGCCAGCACTAACCGGAGCTCCTACGAGCAGTACTTC
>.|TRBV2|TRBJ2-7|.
CASSKTRRSYEQYF
TGTGCCAGCAGTAAAACGAGGCGGTCCTACGAGCAGTACTTC
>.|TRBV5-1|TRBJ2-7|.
CASSSNGQGGFYEQYF
TGCGCCAGCAGCTCGAACGGCCAGGGGGGTTTCTACGAGCAGTACTTC
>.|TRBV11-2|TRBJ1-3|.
CASSQRTVLSGNTIYF
TGTGCCAGCAGCCAACGGACAGTCCTGTCTGGAAACACCATATATTTT
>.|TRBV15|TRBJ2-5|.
CATSRDWQGVWLRETQYF
TGTGCCACCAGCAGAGATTGGCAGGGAGTCTGGTTGCGAGAGACCCAGTACTTC
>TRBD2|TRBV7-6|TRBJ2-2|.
CASSPGRDGIGELFF
TGTGCCAGCAGCCCTGGGAGGGACGGAATCGGGGAGCTGTTTTTT
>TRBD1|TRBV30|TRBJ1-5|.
CAWSWDRVGQPQHF
TGTGCCTGGAGTTGGGACAGGGTAGGACAGCCCCAGCATTTT
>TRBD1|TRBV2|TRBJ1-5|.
CASSEWDRSNQPQHF
TGTGCCAGCAGTGAGTGGGACAGGAGCAATCAGCCCCAGCATTTT
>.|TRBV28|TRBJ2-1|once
CASSPYGIAPHRGQFF
TGTGCCAGCAGTCCGTACGGGATAGCGCCTCATAGAGGGCAGTTCTTC
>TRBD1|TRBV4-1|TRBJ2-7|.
CASSPTGTGALLGHEQYF
TGCGCCAGCAGCCCTACCGGGACAGGGGCCTTACTGGGGCACGAGCAGTACTTC
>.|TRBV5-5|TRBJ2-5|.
CASSLYGVYETQYF
TGTGCCAGCAGCTTGTACGGCGTCTACGAGACCCAGTACTTC
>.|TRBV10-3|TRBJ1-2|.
CAISEKGYTF
TGTGCCATCAGTGAAAAAGGCTACACCTTC
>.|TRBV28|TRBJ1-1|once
CASTPPGHGLLMNTEAFF
TGTGCCAGCACCCCTCCCGGCCACGGCCTTCTTATGAACACTGAAGCTTTCTTT
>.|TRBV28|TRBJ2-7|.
CASSFATQLSYEQYF
TGTGCCAGCAGTTTCGCAACACAGCTCTCCTACGAGCAGTACTTC
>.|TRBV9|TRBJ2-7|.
CASSVSLGSAVDQYF
TGTGCCAGCAGCGTAAGCCTCGGTAGCGCCGTGGATCAGTACTTC
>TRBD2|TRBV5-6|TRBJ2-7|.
CASSLGLAGGQGSEQYF
TGTGCCAGCAGCTTGGGACTAGCGGGAGGGCAGGGGAGCGAGCAGTACTTC
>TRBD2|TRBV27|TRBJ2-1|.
CASSPGGRAYNEQFF
TGTGCCAGCAGCCCAGGCGGGAGGGCCTACAATGAGCAGTTCTTC
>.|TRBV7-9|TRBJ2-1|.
CASSPKTSNEQFF
TGTGCCAGCAGCCCCAAGACTAGCAATGAGCAGTTCTTC
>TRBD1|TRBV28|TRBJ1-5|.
CASSFRQGAQPQHF
TGTGCCAGCAGTTTCCGCCAGGGGGCCCAGCCCCAGCATTTT
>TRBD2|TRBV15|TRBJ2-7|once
CATSDRYRVEREGYEQYF
TGTGCCACCAGCGACCGTTACAGGGTCGAGCGGGAGGGCTACGAGCAGTACTTC
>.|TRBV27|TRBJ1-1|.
CASSLFPGGRTEAFF
TGTGCCAGCAGTTTATTTCCAGGTGGTAGGACTGAAGCTTTCTTT
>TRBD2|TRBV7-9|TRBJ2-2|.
CASSPRTSGANTGELFF
TGTGCCAGCAGCCCGAGGACTAGCGGGGCGAACACCGGGGAGCTGTTTTTT
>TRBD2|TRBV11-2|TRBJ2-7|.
CASSWSGISSYEQYF
TGTGCCAGCAGCTGGAGCGGGATTTCCTCCTACGAGCAGTACTTC
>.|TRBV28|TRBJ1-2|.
CASSDRGSFLGYTF
TGTGCCAGCAGTGACCGGGGTTCCTTTCTCGGCTACACCTTC
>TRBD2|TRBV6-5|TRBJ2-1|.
CASSYVTSGLYNEQFF
TGTGCCAGCAGTTACGTCACTAGCGGGCTTTACAATGAGCAGTTCTTC
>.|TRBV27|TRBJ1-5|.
CASSLLSGSNQPQHF
TGTGCCAGCAGTTTATTGTCAGGGTCCAATCAGCCCCAGCATTTT
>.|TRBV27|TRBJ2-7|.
CASSYPGALYEQYF
TGTGCCAGCAGTTACCCGGGGGCCCTCTACGAGCAGTACTTC
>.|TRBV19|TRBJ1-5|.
CASTLGEFPSNQPQHF
TGTGCCAGTACCCTGGGGGAGTTCCCTAGCAATCAGCCCCAGCATTTT
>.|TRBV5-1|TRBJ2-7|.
CASSRGRDEQYF
TGCGCCAGCAGCCGGGGGCGTGACGAGCAGTACTTC
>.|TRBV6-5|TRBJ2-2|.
CASTEGTATGELFF
TGTGCCAGCACCGAAGGGACTGCCACCGGGGAGCTGTTTTTT
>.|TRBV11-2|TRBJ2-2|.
CASSTLGTGELFF
TGTGCCAGCAGCACCCTCGGCACCGGGGAGCTGTTTTTT
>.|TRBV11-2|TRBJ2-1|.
CASSLDTGLLSNEQFF
TGTGCCAGCAGCTTAGATACGGGACTCTTATCGAATGAGCAGTTCTTC
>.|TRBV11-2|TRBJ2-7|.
CASSLEPAGRGGYEQYF
TGTGCCAGCAGCTTAGAACCGGCCGGGAGAGGGGGGTACGAGCAGTACTTC
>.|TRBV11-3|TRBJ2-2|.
CASSLRGTGELFF
TGTGCCAGCAGCTTACGAGGGACCGGGGAGCTGTTTTTT
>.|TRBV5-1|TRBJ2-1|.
CASSLSQYNEQFF
TGCGCCAGCAGCTTATCCCAATACAATGAGCAGTTCTTC
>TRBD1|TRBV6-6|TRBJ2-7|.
CASSYSGTGGYEQYF
TGTGCCAGCAGTTACTCCGGGACAGGGGGCTACGAGCAGTACTTC
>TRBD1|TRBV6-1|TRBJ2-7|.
CASSGAGGWYEQYF
TGTGCCAGCAGTGGGGCAGGGGGCTGGTACGAGCAGTACTTC
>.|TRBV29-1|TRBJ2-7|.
CSVEMATPYEQYF
TGCAGCGTTGAAATGGCTACACCGTACGAGCAGTACTTC
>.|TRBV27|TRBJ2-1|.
CASSFSGVNEQFF
TGTGCCAGCAGTTTTTCGGGGGTCAATGAGCAGTTCTTC
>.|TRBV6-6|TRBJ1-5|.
CASSYEVFNQPQHF
TGTGCCAGCAGTTACGAGGTCTTTAATCAGCCCCAGCATTTT
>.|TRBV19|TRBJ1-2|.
CASSGSRLGSYGYTF
TGTGCCAGTAGTGGTTCAAGGTTAGGAAGCTATGGCTACACCTTC
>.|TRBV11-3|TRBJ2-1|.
CASSSQQGHEQFF
TGTGCCAGCAGCTCCCAACAGGGTCATGAGCAGTTCTTC
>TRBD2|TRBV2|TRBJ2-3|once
CASSEAGRGADTQYF
TGTGCCAGCAGTGAAGCGGGGAGGGGAGCAGATACGCAGTATTTT
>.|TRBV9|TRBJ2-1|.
CASSVEPSPNEQFF
TGTGCCAGCAGCGTAGAACCTAGCCCGAATGAGCAGTTCTTC
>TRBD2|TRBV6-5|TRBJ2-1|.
CASSYSTPGLGHEQFF
TGTGCCAGCAGTTACTCGACTCCGGGACTAGGTCATGAGCAGTTCTTC
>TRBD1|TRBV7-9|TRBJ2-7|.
CASSQAGWDRAPSTSYF
TGTGCCAGCAGCCAAGCAGGATGGGACAGGGCGCCCTCGACGTCGTACTTC
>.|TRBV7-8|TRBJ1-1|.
CASSLAPGGYTEAFF
TGTGCCAGCAGCTTAGCGCCGGGGGGATACACTGAAGCTTTCTTT
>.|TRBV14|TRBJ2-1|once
CASSPLRSSYNEQFF
TGTGCCAGCAGCCCGCTCCGGAGCTCCTACAATGAGCAGTTCTTC
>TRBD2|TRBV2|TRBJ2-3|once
CATGGTATSTDTQYF
TGTGCCACGGGGGGGACGGCCACTAGCACAGATACGCAGTATTTT
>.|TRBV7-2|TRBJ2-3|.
CASSSPFFEGLPDTQYF
TGTGCCAGCAGCTCACCATTTTTTGAGGGCCTCCCAGATACGCAGTATTTT